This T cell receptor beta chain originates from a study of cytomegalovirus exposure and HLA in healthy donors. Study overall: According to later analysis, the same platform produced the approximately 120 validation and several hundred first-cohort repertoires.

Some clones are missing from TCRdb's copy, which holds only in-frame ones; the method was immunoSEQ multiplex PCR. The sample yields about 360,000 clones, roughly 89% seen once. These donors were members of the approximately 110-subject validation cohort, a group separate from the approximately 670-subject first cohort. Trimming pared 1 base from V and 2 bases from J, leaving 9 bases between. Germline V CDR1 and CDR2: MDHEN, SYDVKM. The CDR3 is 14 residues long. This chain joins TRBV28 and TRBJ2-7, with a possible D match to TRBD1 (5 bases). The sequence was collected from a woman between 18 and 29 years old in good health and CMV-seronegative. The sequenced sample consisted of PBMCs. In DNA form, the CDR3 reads TGTGCCAGCAGTTTATACCAGGGAACCTACGAGCAGTACTTC. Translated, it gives CASSLYQGTYEQYF.